This entry features one T cell receptor (beta chain) sequence. Its target is unknown. This entry belongs to a study of monozygotic twins with inflammatory bowel disease. Regarding the study as a whole: Cells of different T cell subtypes could not be told apart.

Making each TCR library took approximately 3,700 ng of total RNA. The team made cDNA by running eight separate reactions for each sample. After re-calling the 5' RACE reads, TCRdb lists one entry per CDR3 protein, DNA absent. The record lists fewer than 550,000 distinct CDR3 sequences, of which the ten most abundant hold 2.4%. The sample comprised blood. The sequence was collected from a human donor with ulcerative colitis or Crohn's disease, or a healthy co-twin of an affected twin (not recorded which).

CDR3 sequence: CASSEPGNLEEQYF. The chain is built from TRBV25-1 and TRBJ2-7. This CDR3 is 14 amino acids long. Germline-derived CDR1 and CDR2 are MGHDK and SYGVNS.